This T cell receptor beta chain was identified during a study of regulatory T cells in long-lasting Graves disease. Broader study findings: What was studied was peripheral blood only, and not thyroid tissue.

Germline CDR1 LGHNA, CDR2 YNFKEQ. This CDR3 region has 15 residues. The V gene lost 0 bases and the J gene lost 7 bases, with 12 bases spanning the gap. Sequencing libraries for TCR beta were prepared with iRepertoire HTBI primers and Arm-PCR of CDR3 regions. TCRdb reprocessed the multiplex PCR reads with MiXCR, giving one entry per CDR3 protein. In the table there are some 340,000 distinct CDR3 sequences, about an eighth of which are singletons. This clonotype was found many times. The antigen is unknown. Time point denoted: newly diagnosed GD, antithyroid drugs for less than 3 months. RNA from PBMCs was the source of the TCR library. These data were also reused for a study on T cells in Graves' hyperthyroidism and ophthalmopathy. That study reports: The study left out patients who had uncontrolled infection, other autoimmune disease, pregnancy or lactation. Most thyroid clonotypes with frequency above 0.001 were detected in blood. A model built on 13 V-J features separated ophthalmopathy from stable hyperthyroidism.

The chain links TRBV4-2 to TRBJ1-4; D possibly corresponds to TRBD1 (5 bases). The origin of this receptor is a young woman with Graves disease. The source material was peripheral blood mononuclear cells (PBMCs), sampled at new diagnosis, from a patient treated with antithyroid drugs. The CDR3 sequence: CASSQDQAGFEKLFF. The CDR3 coding sequence is TGTGCCAGCAGCCAAGATCAGGCAGGGTTTGAAAAACTGTTTTTT.